This T cell receptor (beta chain) was found in a study of T cell responses to AZD1222 COVID-19 vaccine. Using immunoSEQ multiplex PCR, the repertoire was profiled, and TCRdb retains in-frame clones only, with some absent. The sample contains around 200,000 clones, approximately 91% of which appear only once. Germline lookup yields CDR1 SGHTA and CDR2 FQGTGA. CDR3 size: 16 residues. The J segment lost 4 bases and the V segment lost 4 bases, leaving 8 bases of the junction unmatched. The sample in question was peripheral blood, obtained on day 0 of AZD1222 vaccination. The rearrangement uses TRBV7-3 and TRBJ2-1; TRBD2 matches 9 bases. This sequence was found in an adult in good health. The CDR3 loop is CASSSLAGPAYNEQFF. Here the CDR3 DNA reads TGTGCCAGCAGCTCCCTAGCGGGACCGGCGTACAATGAGCAGTTCTTC.